The 21 T cell receptor beta chains presented below share a single source sample, sequenced in a study of graft-versus-host responses after intestinal transplantation. These receptors are not linked to any known antigen. Sequencing was performed with immunoSEQ multiplex PCR; in TCRdb, only in-frame clones are kept and a portion is missing. The data contain roughly 100,000 clones, about 90% of them seen just once; the ten biggest clones take up more than 0.8%. Sample: unstimulated CD4+ T cells sorted from spleen or lymph node cells, taken before intestinal transplant. The receptors were sampled from a human donor who received an intestinal transplant.

The V gene is TRBV4-2, the J gene TRBJ1-3; unclear D gene. CDR1 and CDR2 (germline): LGHNA, YNFKEQ. V was shortened by 0 bases and J by 4 bases, with 13 bases between the two germline ends. This CDR3 contains 16 residues. The CDR3 DNA reads TGTGCCAGCAGCCAAGATCCCCGGGTAGCGGGAAACACCATATATTTT. It encodes CASSQDPRVAGNTIYF.

The V and J genes are TRBV2 and TRBJ1-1; D remains unclear. The CDR3 length is 12 residues. Germline loops: CDR1 SNHLY, CDR2 FYNNEI. Trimming removed 7 bases at V and 4 bases at J, with 10 bases between. CDR3 coding DNA: TGTGCCAGCAACCCGGGTCCCACTGAAGCTTTCTTT. This codes for CASNPGPTEAFF. Full variable domain (remainder filled in from reference TRBV2 and TRBJ1-1): EPEVTQTPSHQVTQMGQEVILRCVPISNHLYFYWYRQILGQKVEFLVSFYNNEISEKSEIFDDQFSVERPDGSNFTLKIRSTKLEDSAMYFCASNPGPTEAFFGQGTRLTVV.

The chain has TRBV7-7 and TRBJ2-2; D could derive from TRBD1 or TRBD2 (5 bases each). The CDR3 covers 15 residues. V lost 5 bases and J 1 base, leaving 11 bases between the germline ends. In germline, CDR1 is SSHAT, CDR2 FNYEAQ (reference sequence). CDR3 coding DNA: TGTGCCAGCAGCCAAGGGACGGTGAACACCGGGGAGCTGTTTTTT. Its protein product is CASSQGTVNTGELFF.

This clone was counted only a few times. J is TRBJ1-2 and V is TRBV10-3, with D tentatively TRBD1 (6 bases). V shed 0 bases and J shed 5 bases, with 10 bases lying between them. This CDR3 comprises 14 residues. Germline V lookup: CDR1 ENHRY, CDR2 SYGVKD. The CDR3 sequence is CAISESGTYYGYTF. For the CDR3, the DNA is TGTGCCATCAGTGAGTCCGGGACATATTATGGCTACACCTTC.

The V and J genes are TRBV18 and TRBJ2-1, with 7 bases matching TRBD2. The V and J ends lost 1 base and 3 bases, in that order; junction bases with no gene match: 6. The CDR3 consists of 16 residues. Germline V gives CDR1 KGHSH, CDR2 LQKENI. The chain's CDR3 is CASSPRAGDYYNEQFF. CDR3 coding DNA: TGTGCCAGCTCACCACGGGCGGGGGACTACTACAATGAGCAGTTCTTC. Full variable domain (missing parts from reference TRBV18 and TRBJ2-1): NAGVMQNPRHLVRRRGQEARLRCSPMKGHSHVYWYRQLPEEGLKFMVYLQKENIIDESGMPKERFSAEFPKEGPSILRIQQVVRGDSAAYFCASSPRAGDYYNEQFFGPGTRLTVL.

This chain connects TRBV5-6 to TRBJ2-5, with 8 bases lining up with TRBD2. This CDR3 is built from 18 residues. Germline lookup yields CDR1 SGHDT and CDR2 YYEEEE. V trimming: 7 bases; J trimming: 4 bases; junction bases outside the gene matches: 21. CDR3 amino acids: CASGLLGVSGVLGETQYF. CDR3 coding DNA: TGTGCCAGCGGACTGTTGGGGGTTAGCGGGGTGCTTGGAGAGACCCAGTACTTC.

The chain carries TRBV6-5 and TRBJ2-7; maybe TRBD2 (6 bases). Germline V gene lookup returns CDR1 MNHEY and CDR2 SVGAGI. The CDR3 covers 13 residues. V was pared by 9 bases and J by 3 bases, with 15 bases between. The CDR3 DNA is TGTGCCAGTCTCCGGGACTTGGTCTACGAGCAGTACTTC. Its protein is CASLRDLVYEQYF.

V is TRBV6-4 and J is TRBJ2-1; 8 bases map to TRBD1. Losses at the gene ends were 6 bases for V and 7 bases for J; bases not matched to a gene: 11. Germline CDR1 is MRHNA and CDR2 is SNTAGT. CDR3 length: 15 amino acids. This CDR3 reads CASSFGGQGENEQFF. The CDR3 DNA follows: TGTGCCAGCAGCTTCGGAGGACAGGGTGAAAATGAGCAGTTCTTC.

Here the CDR3 DNA reads TGTGCCAGCAGACAGACGGGAGGCCACGAGCAGTACTTC. Protein: CASRQTGGHEQYF. The rearrangement links TRBV11-1 to TRBJ2-7, with TRBD2 identical over 7 bases. The ends lost 6 bases at V and 5 bases at J; junction bases unmatched: 7. The CDR3 contains 13 residues. From germline, CDR1 is SGHAT and CDR2 FQDESV (reference sequence).

The CDR3 sequence is CAWNRDRVKDSGNTIYF. CDR3 coding DNA: TGTGCCTGGAACCGGGACAGGGTAAAAGATTCTGGAAACACCATATATTTT. This chain connects TRBV30 to TRBJ1-3; 9 bases fit TRBD1. CDR3 length: 17 amino acids. Germline loops: CDR1 GTSNPN, CDR2 SVGIG (reference sequence). Losses at the gene ends were 4 bases for V and 1 base for J; bases not matched to a gene: 11.

V usage is TRBV7-9 and J usage is TRBJ2-1; 7 bases fit TRBD2. The CDR3 has 15 residues. CDR1 is SEHNR and CDR2 is FQNEAQ in the germline V gene (reference sequence). The J segment lost 4 bases and the V segment lost 1 base, leaving 4 bases of the junction unmatched. CDR3 nucleotides: TGTGCCAGCAGCTTAGGAGGCGGGGGATACAATGAGCAGTTCTTC. It codes for CASSLGGGGYNEQFF.

This clone was found once. The J gene is TRBJ2-4, the V gene TRBV10-2, with 12 bases identical to TRBD1. The CDR3 runs to 17 residues. After removal of 8 bases from V and 2 bases from J, the junction contained 10 bases not matched to a gene. Per germline, CDR1 WSHSY and CDR2 SAAADI. CDR3 loop: CASDMGTGGGSKNIQYF. CDR3 DNA: TGCGCCAGCGACATGGGGACAGGGGGCGGGTCCAAAAACATTCAGTACTTC.

The V and J genes are TRBV6-5 and TRBJ1-6; D is perhaps TRBD1 (6 bases). Germline assignment: CDR1 MNHEY and CDR2 SVGAGI. CDR3 length equals 14 residues. Trimming took off 1 base at V and 6 bases at J, with 7 bases between the two ends. For the CDR3, the DNA is TGTGCCAGCAGTTACTTCAGGGGTAATTCACCCCTCCACTTT. Protein: CASSYFRGNSPLHF.

This clone has just a few counts. J is TRBJ2-1 and V is TRBV19; TRBD2 aligns across 7 bases. Per germline, CDR1 LNHDA and CDR2 SQIVND (reference sequence). With V trimmed by 3 bases and J by 5 bases, 7 bases remained unmatched. CDR3 size: 15 residues. CDR3 nucleotide sequence: TGTGCCAGTAGTATCTTCCTAGCGGCCCACAATGAGCAGTTCTTC. Translated, it gives CASSIFLAAHNEQFF.

The chain combines TRBV7-9 with TRBJ1-2, with TRBD1 identical over 7 bases. The CDR3 covers 16 residues. Losses at the gene ends were 4 bases for V and 3 bases for J; bases not matched to a gene: 11. The germline V gene has CDR1 SEHNR and CDR2 FQNEAQ (reference sequence). CDR3 DNA: TGTGCCAGCAGCTCCGGGGGGTCGACAGGGTACTATGGCTACACCTTC. Translating it yields CASSSGGSTGYYGYTF.

The CDR3 nucleotides are TGTGCCAGCAGCGTATTGGGAGAACTCACCGGGGAGCTGTTTTTT. It translates to CASSVLGELTGELFF. J is TRBJ2-2 and V is TRBV9; maybe TRBD2 (5 bases). V was cut by 1 base and J by 4 bases, with 11 bases left in between. The CDR3 spans 15 residues. Germline CDR1 is SGDLS and CDR2 is YYNGEE.

This chain uses TRBV6-6 with TRBJ2-3; tentatively, D is TRBD2 (6 bases). V lost 2 bases and J lost 4, with 13 bases in between. The CDR3 consists of 15 residues. CDR1 and CDR2 (germline): MNHNY, SVGAGI (reference sequence). CDR3 coding DNA: TGTGCCAGCAGTTACGGAGGGGCTTATTCAGATACGCAGTATTTT. Its translation is CASSYGGAYSDTQYF.

V gene TRBV7-3 combines with J gene TRBJ2-1, with 12 bases identical to TRBD2. With 5 bases clipped from V and 4 bases from J, the junction kept 9 bases outside the gene matches. The CDR3 spans 17 residues. Looked up from germline, CDR1 is SGHTA and CDR2 is FQGTGA. The CDR3 nucleotides are TGTGCCAGCAGCCCCCTCCCGACTAGCGGGGGTTACAATGAGCAGTTCTTC. This encodes CASSPLPTSGGYNEQFF.

In regard to this clone: Other nucleotide sequences from this sample produce the same CDR3. J is TRBJ1-3 and V is TRBV9; D is unresolved. Trimming stripped 0 bases from V and 0 bases from J, with 7 bases between. Germline-derived CDR1 and CDR2 are SGDLS and YYNGEE. The CDR3 extends over 15 amino acids. CDR3 amino acids: CASSVAVGSGNTIYF. The CDR3 nucleotides are TGTGCCAGCAGCGTAGCTGTGGGCTCTGGAAACACCATATATTTT.

The chain has TRBV1 and TRBJ2-5; TRBD1, the table's D call, lacks a check against the DNA. TRBV1 is deemed a pseudogene. CDR3 length equals 16 residues. The DNA for the CDR3 is TGCACCAGCCCCCTCACCCGGACAGGGCGACAAGAGACCCAGTACTTC. This encodes CTSPLTRTGRQETQYF.

The V call is TRBV19, the J call TRBJ2-2; tentatively, D is TRBD2 (5 bases). Between the trimmed V and J ends, which lost 11 bases and 1 base, there was a span of 11 bases. The CDR3 is 13 amino acids. In germline, CDR1 is LNHDA, CDR2 SQIVND (reference sequence). The CDR3 DNA sequence: TGTGCCGGACGGGGAGAGAACACCGGGGAGCTGTTTTTT. Protein sequence: CAGRGENTGELFF.